This is a list of T cell receptor beta chains from one sample in a study of breast tumors, draining lymph nodes, adjacent tissues. MiXCR, applied by TCRdb to the multiplex PCR reads, yields one record per CDR3 protein. The profile covers approximately 190,000 distinct CDR3 sequences, with approximately 33% appearing a single time and 4.3% taken by the ten largest. Sequencing was done on a sample of axillary lymph node tissue. Receptor source: a female donor with breast cancer. Some clones in this sample may be carry-over from other donors' samples. CDR3s include the opening cysteine and the closing phenylalanine or tryptophan. The D gene is left open where the match is weak. Expanded clones get a size class; other rows say once, few or many, or leave the size out.

>-|many|TRBV20-1|TRBJ2-5
TGCAGTGCTAGAGGTGGGGGGGCAGAGACCCAGTACTTC
CSARGGGAETQYF
>TRBD1|many|TRBV20-1|TRBJ1-5
TGCAGTGCTAGGGGAACAGGGGATGTCAATCAGCCCCAGCATTTT
CSARGTGDVNQPQHF
>-|many|TRBV7-2|TRBJ2-1
TGTGCCAGCAGCTTGGGGTTCGTTACTAATGAGCAGTTCTTC
CASSLGFVTNEQFF
>TRBD1|many|TRBV5-8|TRBJ1-3
TGTGCCAGCAGCTGGGACAGGATCTCTGGAAACACCATATATTTT
CASSWDRISGNTIYF
>-|many|TRBV3-1|TRBJ2-5
TGTGCCAGCAGCCCCGCCAGTCGGGAGACCCAGTACTTC
CASSPASRETQYF
>TRBD1|many|TRBV25-1|TRBJ1-5
TGTGCCAGCAGTAAGGGGGCCAGCAATCAGCCCCAGCATTTT
CASSKGASNQPQHF
>-|-|TRBV19|TRBJ2-5
TGTGCCAATAGTCCAGGACAAGAGACCCAGTACTTC
CANSPGQETQYF
>-|-|TRBV27|TRBJ2-1
TGTGCCAGCAGTGTCCCCCCTTACAATGAGCAGTTCTTC
CASSVPPYNEQFF
>-|-|TRBV19|TRBJ1-4
TGTGCCAGTAGTACGGGACCCCTGGCGACTAATGAAAAACTGTTTTTT
CASSTGPLATNEKLFF
>TRBD2|few|TRBV9|TRBJ2-1
TGTGCCAGCTCACTGATCGGACTAGCGGGGTTAAGCAATGAGCAGTTCTTC
CASSLIGLAGLSNEQFF
>-|few|TRBV20-1|TRBJ1-1
TGCAGTGCTAGCAACAGTATGAACACTGAAGCTTTCTTT
CSASNSMNTEAFF
>-|-|TRBV24-1|TRBJ1-2
TGTGCCACCAGGACTAGCGATATTAACTATGGCTACACCTTC
CATRTSDINYGYTF
>TRBD2|many|TRBV5-1|TRBJ2-1
TGCGCCAGCAGCTTAACTAGCGGGGCGAGTGAGCAGTTCTTC
CASSLTSGASEQFF
>-|-|TRBV6-5|TRBJ1-6
TGTGCCAGCAGTCGCGGCAGGACATACTCCTATAATTCACCCCTCCACTTT
CASSRGRTYSYNSPLHF
>-|many|TRBV2|TRBJ1-1
TGTGCCAGCATTCAGGAGACGAACACTGAAGCTTTCTTT
CASIQETNTEAFF
>-|many|TRBV5-1|TRBJ1-4
TGCGCCAGCAAGGACCAGGGGAGGGAAAAACTGTTTTTT
CASKDQGREKLFF
>-|many|TRBV4-3|TRBJ2-2
TGCGCCAGCAGCCAAGATGAAGGGACCGTCTCCCACACCGGGGAGCTGTTTTTT
CASSQDEGTVSHTGELFF
>-|many|TRBV30|TRBJ1-3
TGTGCCTGGACAGGCTCTGGAAACACCATATATTTT
CAWTGSGNTIYF
>-|-|TRBV19|TRBJ1-3
TGTGCCAGTAGTCCGGGGCTACGGAACACCATATATTTT
CASSPGLRNTIYF
>TRBD1|-|TRBV25-1|TRBJ2-7
TGTGCAATCACGGACAGGGGGCCTAATTACGAGCAGTACTTC
CAITDRGPNYEQYF
>-|-|TRBV9|TRBJ2-3
TGTGCCAGCAGCCCCACAGGGAAAACAGATACGCAGTATTTT
CASSPTGKTDTQYF
>-|-|TRBV12-3/TRBV12-4|TRBJ1-3
TGTGCCAGCAGTTCCCTCCCGGGACGCCTTTTT
CASSSLPGRLF
>-|many|TRBV20-1|TRBJ1-3
TGCAGTGCTAGAGAAGGGGGATTTTGCACCATATATTTT
CSAREGGFCTIYF
>-|once|TRBV4-3|TRBJ2-2
TGCGCCAGCAGCCAAAATTTCGGACTCACCACCGGGGAGCTGTTTTTT
CASSQNFGLTTGELFF
>-|-|TRBV11-2|TRBJ2-4
TGTGCCAGCAGCTTAGCGGTAGCCAAAAACATTCAGTACTTC
CASSLAVAKNIQYF
>-|-|TRBV28|TRBJ1-1
TGTGCCAGCAGTTTAACGACCGGTCGCGCTTTCTTT
CASSLTTGRAFF
>-|-|TRBV19|TRBJ1-4
TGTGCCAGTAGTATGCGGGGGGAAAAACTGTTTTTT
CASSMRGEKLFF
>TRBD1|many|TRBV20-1|TRBJ1-2
TGCAGTGCTATAGACAGGGGGGGCCTTGGCTACACCTTC
CSAIDRGGLGYTF
>-|once|TRBV5-4|TRBJ2-7
TGTGCTCAAGACAGCACCTACGAGCAGTACTTC
CAQDSTYEQYF
>TRBD2|-|TRBV12-3/TRBV12-4|TRBJ2-7
TGTGCCAGCGCTTCTAGCGGGGGGGCCAGCGAGCAGTACTTC
CASASSGGASEQYF
>-|many|TRBV29-1|TRBJ1-5
TGCAGCGTTGTTATTGAAAGCAATCAGCCCCAGCATTTT
CSVVIESNQPQHF
>-|-|TRBV29-1|TRBJ2-1
TGCAGCATTGTCTACTACTTAGGGGAGGATGAGCGGTTCTTC
CSIVYYLGEDERFF
>TRBD2|many|TRBV6-6|TRBJ2-7
TGTGCCAGCAGTTGGTCAGCGGGAGGCCCCTACGAGCAGTACTTC
CASSWSAGGPYEQYF
>-|-|TRBV7-2|TRBJ2-5
TGTGCCAGCAGCTTATTAGGTGGGACCCAGTACTTC
CASSLLGGTQYF
>TRBD1|-|TRBV20-1|TRBJ1-2
TGCAGTGCTAGCGCCGGGACAGGGGGAGGGTACTATGGCTACACCTTC
CSASAGTGGGYYGYTF
>-|-|TRBV20-1|TRBJ2-1
TGCAGTGCTAGAATGGGGCAGTTCTTC
CSARMGQFF
>-|-|TRBV20-1|TRBJ1-5
TGCAGTGAAGCGGGGCAGGGCTTGCAGCCCCAGCATTTT
CSEAGQGLQPQHF
>-|-|TRBV4-3|TRBJ1-6
TGCGCCAGCAGCCAAGATAGGCAGCGTTCACCCCTCCACTTT
CASSQDRQRSPLHF
>-|many|TRBV19|TRBJ2-1
TGTGCCAGTAGTATCACTCGCCACAATGAGCAGTTCTTC
CASSITRHNEQFF
>-|many|TRBV20-1|TRBJ2-7
TGCAGTGCGGGAAGGACCGCTTGGGAGCAGTACTTC
CSAGRTAWEQYF
>TRBD2|many|TRBV6-6|TRBJ2-1
TGTGCCAGCAGTGACTCGTCACTAGCGGGAGTGCACAATGAGCAGTTCTTC
CASSDSSLAGVHNEQFF